This entry concerns a single T cell receptor beta chain. No antigen is known for it. The data belong to a study of shared clonotypes between healthy human individuals. Germline CDR1 is SSHAT and CDR2 is FNYEAQ (reference sequence). V was cut by 5 bases and J by 1 base, with 18 bases left in between. The CDR3 sequence is 16 residues long. Measured with immunoSEQ multiplex PCR; TCRdb has only the in-frame clones, and not every one. This sample has hundreds of thousands of clones, with around 72% found just once. Whole-study findings and limits: Clonotypes which were not shared had lower generation probabilities than clonotypes that all four donors shared.

This chain connects TRBV7-7 to TRBJ2-7, with D possibly matching TRBD1 (6 bases). The sample consisted of memory CD4+ T cells sorted from blood. The subset: CD45RA-negative fraction. This TCR derives from a woman aged 25-40 years in good health. CDR3 in amino acids: CASSPLGQGSSYEQYF. In nucleotides, the CDR3 is TGTGCCAGCAGCCCCCTGGGGCAGGGGTCGTCCTACGAGCAGTACTTC.